What follows describes a single T cell receptor beta chain. Its specificity is not known. The sample is drawn from a study of blood T cells in healthy people across ages. Findings of the study overall: The long-lived group displayed more naive CD4+ cells, plus higher diversity, than the aged donors did. Diversity of TCR beta per million T cells declined in a roughly linear way with age.

Germline CDR1 reads SGHRS; CDR2 reads YFSETQ. Trimming removed 2 bases at V and 2 bases at J, with 14 bases between. The CDR3 is made up of 15 amino acids. Donors each provided roughly 10 milliliters of peripheral blood. Next came a second PCR, run for 7 to 11 cycles, which used a sample-barcoded 5' primer along with a J-beta primer mix. Tagging of each cDNA molecule was performed by a template-switch adaptor with 12 random nucleotides. TCRdb analysed the 5' RACE reads with MiXCR anew, one entry per CDR3 protein. The sample lists hundreds of thousands of distinct CDR3 sequences, roughly 60% seen once, with approximately 21% in the top ten.

The clonotype comes from a man in his thirties or forties in good health. V and J are TRBV5-1 and TRBJ2-7; the D gene is possibly TRBD1 (5 bases). The material sequenced was blood. This CDR3 is CASSLEGAPTYEQYF. DNA of the CDR3: TGCGCCAGCAGCTTAGAAGGGGCGCCCACCTACGAGCAGTACTTC.